These T cell receptor beta chains were read from a single sample in a study of shared clonotypes between healthy human individuals. Measured with immunoSEQ multiplex PCR; TCRdb has only the in-frame clones, and not every one. This table holds some 2 million clones, over 85% found once. The sequencing sample was made of naive CD4+ T cells sorted from blood. The receptors originated from a man aged 18 to 30 in good health. The CDR3 runs from the conserved cysteine through the conserved F or W. D genes are given only for firm matches. Expanded clones get a size class; other rows say once, few or many, or leave the size out.

d_gene	v_gene	abundance	j_gene	CDR3aa	CDR3nt
TRBD1	TRBV9	.	TRBJ2-3	CASSVAGGGTDTQYF	TGTGCCAGCAGCGTAGCAGGGGGCGGGACAGATACGCAGTATTTT
.	TRBV18	.	TRBJ1-1	CASSRAPYTEAFF	TGTGCCAGCTCACGCGCACCTTACACTGAAGCTTTCTTT
TRBD1	TRBV5-1	.	TRBJ2-2	CASSWTGLNTGELFF	TGCGCCAGCAGCTGGACAGGGCTTAACACCGGGGAGCTGTTTTTT
TRBD1	TRBV6-6	.	TRBJ1-2	CATYRGLGYGYTF	TGTGCCACCTACAGGGGGCTCGGCTATGGCTACACCTTC
.	TRBV6-6	.	TRBJ2-2	CAVRVGRSNTGELFF	TGTGCGGTCCGAGTGGGGCGATCGAACACCGGGGAGCTGTTTTTT
.	TRBV14	.	TRBJ2-7	CASSALGESSYEQYF	TGTGCCAGCAGCGCCTTAGGTGAGAGCTCCTACGAGCAGTACTTC
.	TRBV11-2	.	TRBJ2-2	CASSSRLERTGELFF	TGTGCCAGCAGCTCCCGACTAGAAAGGACCGGGGAGCTGTTTTTT
.	TRBV10-1	.	TRBJ2-5	CASSDNKGSQETQYF	TGCGCCAGCAGTGACAATAAAGGCAGTCAAGAGACCCAGTACTTC
TRBD1	TRBV6-5	.	TRBJ1-3	CASSYSGTGAGNTIYF	TGTGCCAGCAGTTACTCCGGAACAGGGGCTGGAAACACCATATATTTT
.	TRBV5-8	.	TRBJ1-4	CASSLGRSGGLRNEKLFF	TGTGCCAGCAGCTTGGGTCGTTCGGGGGGCCTCCGGAATGAAAAACTGTTTTTT
.	TRBV5-4	.	TRBJ2-3	CASSLQAGDTQYF	TGTGCCAGCAGCTTGCAAGCTGGGGATACGCAGTATTTT
TRBD1	TRBV9	.	TRBJ1-4	CASSPRQGTNEKLFF	TGTGCCAGCAGCCCTCGACAGGGGACTAATGAAAAACTGTTTTTT
.	TRBV2	.	TRBJ2-7	CASSAAGLSYEQYF	TGTGCCAGCAGTGCGGCGGGTTTATCCTACGAGCAGTACTTC
.	TRBV7-9	.	TRBJ2-7	CASSHRVTSSEQYF	TGTGCCAGCAGCCACCGCGTCACTAGCTCCGAGCAGTACTTC
.	TRBV28	.	TRBJ2-7	CASSSLTTDPYEQYF	TGTGCCAGCAGTTCGCTTACGACGGATCCCTACGAGCAGTACTTC
TRBD1	TRBV11-2	.	TRBJ1-1	CASSFTGVYTEAFF	TGTGCCAGCAGCTTTACAGGGGTTTACACTGAAGCTTTCTTT
.	TRBV5-8	.	TRBJ2-2	CASSLLVTGELFF	TGTGCCAGCAGCTTGCTTGTAACCGGGGAGCTGTTTTTT
.	TRBV6-6	.	TRBJ1-1	CASSAGRDRGSTEAFF	TGTGCCAGCAGTGCGGGGCGGGATAGGGGATCTACTGAAGCTTTCTTT
TRBD2	TRBV18	.	TRBJ2-3	CASSPRDLAATSTDTQYF	TGTGCCAGCTCACCACGAGATCTAGCGGCGACTAGCACAGATACGCAGTATTTT
.	TRBV18	.	TRBJ1-1	CASSPNTEAFF	TGTGCCAGCTCGCCGAACACTGAAGCTTTCTTT
.	TRBV5-1	.	TRBJ1-4	CASSQGTGGANEKLFF	TGCGCCAGCAGCCAAGGGACGGGGGGCGCTAATGAAAAACTGTTTTTT
.	TRBV10-3	.	TRBJ2-1	CAISVTALRNEQFF	TGTGCCATCAGTGTGACAGCTCTGAGGAATGAGCAGTTCTTC
.	TRBV18	.	TRBJ1-1	CASSSRDTNTEAFF	TGTGCCAGCTCATCCCGGGACACGAACACTGAAGCTTTCTTT
.	TRBV6-1	.	TRBJ1-3	CASSEAGSSSGNTIYF	TGTGCCAGCAGTGAAGCGGGCAGTAGCTCTGGAAACACCATATATTTT
TRBD1	TRBV28	.	TRBJ1-5	CGTHRDSLYQPQHF	TGTGGAACCCATCGGGACAGCCTATATCAGCCCCAGCATTTT
.	TRBV5-6	.	TRBJ2-7	CASSFEGAYEQYF	TGTGCCAGCAGCTTTGAGGGAGCCTACGAGCAGTACTTC
.	TRBV6-1	.	TRBJ1-5	CASRVDSNQPQHF	TGTGCCAGCAGAGTCGATAGCAATCAGCCCCAGCATTTT
TRBD2	TRBV7-9	.	TRBJ2-5	CASSGGLALQETQYF	TGTGCCAGCAGCGGGGGACTAGCGCTCCAAGAGACCCAGTACTTC
TRBD1	TRBV7-2	.	TRBJ1-2	CASSPQGESGYTF	TGTGCCAGCAGCCCTCAGGGGGAATCGGGCTACACCTTC
.	TRBV11-3	once	TRBJ2-7	CASSLDGDSYEQYF	TGTGCCAGCAGCTTAGATGGGGACTCCTACGAGCAGTACTTC
.	TRBV2	.	TRBJ2-1	CASSGTNEQFF	TGTGCCAGCAGTGGAACCAATGAGCAGTTCTTC
TRBD2	TRBV5-1	.	TRBJ2-7	CASSLGLAGIGEQYF	TGCGCCAGCAGCTTGGGACTAGCGGGAATTGGCGAGCAGTACTTC
.	TRBV27	.	TRBJ2-1	CASSPRTPTREQFF	TGTGCCAGCAGTCCTCGGACTCCCACGAGGGAGCAGTTCTTC
.	TRBV5-4	.	TRBJ2-5	CASSLLEGQETQYF	TGTGCCAGCAGCTTGTTGGAGGGCCAAGAGACCCAGTACTTC
.	TRBV6-5	once	TRBJ1-1	CASIFLGGKNTEAFF	TGTGCCAGCATTTTCCTCGGGGGGAAGAACACTGAAGCTTTCTTT
.	TRBV13	.	TRBJ2-5	CASSSQSWWTDQETQYF	TGTGCCAGCAGCTCGCAATCGTGGTGGACAGACCAAGAGACCCAGTACTTC
.	TRBV2	.	TRBJ2-7	CASSRGLAGYEQYF	TGTGCCAGCAGCAGGGGGCTAGCGGGGTACGAGCAGTACTTC
.	TRBV15	.	TRBJ1-1	CATSRGQGTGRTEAFF	TGTGCCACCAGCAGAGGGCAGGGGACTGGCCGGACTGAAGCTTTCTTT
.	TRBV2	.	TRBJ2-5	CASSEGVSGETQYF	TGTGCCAGCAGTGAAGGGGTTAGCGGAGAGACCCAGTACTTC
.	TRBV6-6	.	TRBJ2-1	CASSQGNEQFF	TGTGCCAGCAGTCAGGGCAATGAGCAGTTCTTC
.	TRBV10-2	.	TRBJ1-5	CASSASSSNQPQHF	TGCGCCAGCAGTGCCTCAAGTAGCAATCAGCCCCAGCATTTT
TRBD1	TRBV19	.	TRBJ1-6	CASSTQTGSTYNSPLHF	TGTGCCAGTAGTACCCAGACAGGGTCTACCTATAATTCACCCCTCCACTTT
.	TRBV19	.	TRBJ1-3	CASSPVASRGGNTIYF	TGTGCCAGTAGCCCGGTGGCATCTCGGGGTGGAAACACCATATATTTT
.	TRBV29-1	once	TRBJ2-4	CSGTGGMRDIQYF	TGCAGCGGGACTGGGGGGATGAGGGACATTCAGTACTTC
.	TRBV5-4	.	TRBJ2-1	CASSLVGVNEQFF	TGTGCCAGCAGCTTGGTAGGAGTTAATGAGCAGTTCTTC